Listed below are T cell receptor beta chains from one sample, sequenced in a study of shared clonotypes between healthy human individuals. Some clones are missing from TCRdb's copy, which holds only in-frame ones; the method was immunoSEQ multiplex PCR. The repertoire has roughly 2.5 million clones, around 90% of them found once; the top ten carry about 0.13%. The material sequenced was naive CD4+ T cells sorted from blood. The receptors come from a man between 18 and 29 years old in good health. The CDR3 runs from the conserved cysteine through the conserved F or W. Each record gives: clone size, J gene, V gene, D gene, CDR3 DNA, CDR3 protein. A D gene is named only where the DNA matches it firmly. Rows give clone size only sometimes, using once, few, many, or a class for an expanded clone.

clone_size: .
j_call: TRBJ2-7
v_call: TRBV10-2
d_call: TRBD2
cdr3_nt: TGCGCCAGTTTCAGGCGGGAGACCTACGAGCAGTACTTC
cdr3_aa: CASFRRETYEQYF

clone_size: .
j_call: TRBJ2-3
v_call: TRBV10-3
d_call: TRBD1
cdr3_nt: TGTGCCATCGGGGGACAGCCGGATACGCAGTATTTT
cdr3_aa: CAIGGQPDTQYF

clone_size: .
j_call: TRBJ2-7
v_call: TRBV25-1
d_call: .
cdr3_nt: TGTGCCAGCAGCCAGGGTCACGGGGGCGAGCAGTACTTC
cdr3_aa: CASSQGHGGEQYF

clone_size: once
j_call: TRBJ2-1
v_call: TRBV6-5
d_call: .
cdr3_nt: TGTGCCAGCAGTTACTCGAGGGACTCGGGTCGGGGTGAGCAGTTCTTC
cdr3_aa: CASSYSRDSGRGEQFF

clone_size: .
j_call: TRBJ1-5
v_call: TRBV11-2
d_call: .
cdr3_nt: TGTGCCAGCAGCCTAGACCCGGGGCAGTTGAATAATCAGCCCCAGCATTTT
cdr3_aa: CASSLDPGQLNNQPQHF

clone_size: .
j_call: TRBJ2-3
v_call: TRBV5-1
d_call: .
cdr3_nt: TGCGCCAGCAGCACGGGTTGGGGGAGCACAGATACGCAGTATTTT
cdr3_aa: CASSTGWGSTDTQYF

clone_size: .
j_call: TRBJ2-3
v_call: TRBV18
d_call: TRBD1
cdr3_nt: TGTGCCAGCTCACGGGACAGGGGATACACAGATACGCAGTATTTT
cdr3_aa: CASSRDRGYTDTQYF

clone_size: .
j_call: TRBJ2-2
v_call: TRBV21-1
d_call: .
cdr3_nt: TGTGCCAGCAACGTCGACAGCGGGAGAAACACCGGGGAGCTGTTTTTT
cdr3_aa: CASNVDSGRNTGELFF

clone_size: once
j_call: TRBJ1-2
v_call: TRBV29-1
d_call: .
cdr3_nt: TGCAGCGCTAGTCAAGGCCGTAACTATGGCTACACCTTC
cdr3_aa: CSASQGRNYGYTF

clone_size: .
j_call: TRBJ1-1
v_call: TRBV5-1
d_call: TRBD1
cdr3_nt: TGCGCCAGCAGCTTGCGGACAGGGGCCCTCACTGAAGCTTTCTTT
cdr3_aa: CASSLRTGALTEAFF

clone_size: .
j_call: TRBJ2-7
v_call: TRBV7-2
d_call: .
cdr3_nt: TGTGCCAGCAGCCCACGTCAGCTAGGGATCGACGAGCAGTACTTC
cdr3_aa: CASSPRQLGIDEQYF

clone_size: .
j_call: TRBJ1-5
v_call: TRBV9
d_call: .
cdr3_nt: TGTGCCACCCCGTTTTGGCGGCCAAATAGCAATCAGCCCCAGCATTTT
cdr3_aa: CATPFWRPNSNQPQHF

clone_size: .
j_call: TRBJ1-1
v_call: TRBV5-4
d_call: .
cdr3_nt: TGTGCCAGCAGCTCCCCTTTGGGGGCGAGGGGGAACACTGAAGCTTTCTTT
cdr3_aa: CASSSPLGARGNTEAFF

clone_size: .
j_call: TRBJ2-5
v_call: TRBV30
d_call: TRBD1
cdr3_nt: TGTGCCTGGACCCAGGGGGAGCAGTTGGGGTACTTC
cdr3_aa: CAWTQGEQLGYF

clone_size: .
j_call: TRBJ1-4
v_call: TRBV28
d_call: .
cdr3_nt: TGTGCCAGCAGGTCGCCGACCGGGGTTAATGAAAAACTGTTTTTT
cdr3_aa: CASRSPTGVNEKLFF

clone_size: .
j_call: TRBJ1-2
v_call: TRBV2
d_call: .
cdr3_nt: TGTGCCAGCAGCCCGAAAGGGGGTCCTTTGAGAACCTTC
cdr3_aa: CASSPKGGPLRTF

clone_size: .
j_call: TRBJ1-5
v_call: TRBV19
d_call: .
cdr3_nt: TGTGCCAGTAGTCAGGATGGGGGCAATCAGCCCCAGCATTTT
cdr3_aa: CASSQDGGNQPQHF

clone_size: .
j_call: TRBJ2-7
v_call: TRBV5-1
d_call: .
cdr3_nt: TGCGCCAGCAGCTTGGTCCCGGGGAGCTCCTACGAGCAGTACTTC
cdr3_aa: CASSLVPGSSYEQYF

clone_size: .
j_call: TRBJ1-5
v_call: TRBV6-6
d_call: .
cdr3_nt: TGTGCCAGCAGCCGAGGGGAGCCCCAGCATTTT
cdr3_aa: CASSRGEPQHF

clone_size: .
j_call: TRBJ2-5
v_call: TRBV5-4
d_call: .
cdr3_nt: TGTGCCAGCAGCACTGGCCACCAAGAGACCCAGTACTTC
cdr3_aa: CASSTGHQETQYF